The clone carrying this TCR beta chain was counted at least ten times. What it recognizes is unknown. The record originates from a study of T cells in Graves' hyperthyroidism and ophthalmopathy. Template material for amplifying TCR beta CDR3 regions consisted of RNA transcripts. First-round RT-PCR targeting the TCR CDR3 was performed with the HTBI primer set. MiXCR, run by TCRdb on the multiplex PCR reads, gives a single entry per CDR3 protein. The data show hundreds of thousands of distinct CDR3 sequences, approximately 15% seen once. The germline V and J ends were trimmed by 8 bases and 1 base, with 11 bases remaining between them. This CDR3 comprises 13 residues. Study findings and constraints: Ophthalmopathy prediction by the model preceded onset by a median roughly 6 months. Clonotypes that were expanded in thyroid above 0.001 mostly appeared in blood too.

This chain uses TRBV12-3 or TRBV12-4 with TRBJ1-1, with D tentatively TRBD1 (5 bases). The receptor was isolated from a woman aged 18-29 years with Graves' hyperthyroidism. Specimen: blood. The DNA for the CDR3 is TGTGCCAGCTGGGCAGGGCCGAACACTGAAGCTTTCTTT. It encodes CASWAGPNTEAFF.